This passage covers 31 T cell receptor beta chains from one sample sequenced in a study of OX40 agonist ivuxolimab in advanced cancers. The library was generated by the immunoSEQ multiplex PCR assay. In TCRdb, the immuneACCESS table is reduced to in-frame sequences with V and J assigned. These tables do not hold every clone; where another copy was compared, an unresolved V gene accounts for under half, and the others remain unexplained. Within this sample are around 79,000 clones, with roughly 90% of them counted one time only. Over 7.5% of the sample is taken by the ten largest. Sequenced here: CD4+ or CD8+ T cells sorted from blood, sampled in a trial of the OX40 agonist ivuxolimab. These receptors all come from an adult with an advanced solid tumor such as melanoma, head and neck, liver or kidney cancer.

This chain joins TRBV4-2 and TRBJ2-7, with 8 bases matching TRBD1. The CDR3 is made up of 15 amino acids. CDR1 LGHNA and CDR2 YNFKEQ come from the germline V gene. Unmatched junction bases numbered 4, after V lost 0 bases and J lost 3 bases. CDR3: CASSQDIDRGYEQYF. The CDR3 DNA reads as TGTGCCAGCAGCCAAGATATCGACAGGGGCTACGAGCAGTACTTC.

The rearrangement joins TRBV13 to TRBJ1-2, with 7 bases fitting TRBD1. V was pared by 5 bases and J by 3 bases, with 9 bases of the junction left unmatched. The V gene's germline CDR1 is PRHDT and CDR2 FYEKMQ (reference sequence). This CDR3 region has 15 residues. CDR3 residues: CASSLYSDRDYGYTF. The CDR3 DNA reads TGTGCCAGCAGCCTATACTCTGACAGGGACTATGGCTACACCTTC.

This chain links TRBV19 with TRBJ1-3; TRBD1 aligns across 7 bases. The CDR3 sequence is 14 residues long. V lost 5 bases, J lost 0 bases, and 1 base stayed unmatched. The germline V gene has CDR1 LNHDA and CDR2 SQIVND (reference sequence). The CDR3 DNA follows: TGTGCCAGTAGTTACAGGGGCTCTGGAAACACCATATATTTT. Protein sequence: CASSYRGSGNTIYF.

This chain links TRBV6-4 with TRBJ1-2; 7 bases are shared with TRBD1. J gave up 4 bases and V 8 bases, and 4 bases lay outside the gene matches. Germline V lookup: CDR1 MRHNA, CDR2 SNTAGT. The CDR3 is 12 amino acids. CDR3 residues: CASPGQSYGYTF. DNA of the CDR3: TGTGCCAGCCCGGGACAGAGCTATGGCTACACCTTC.

This chain links TRBV14 with TRBJ2-5, with TRBD2 matching 10 bases. The CDR3 totals 16 residues. With V trimmed by 1 base and J by 4 bases, 6 bases remained unmatched. CDR1 SGHDN and CDR2 FVKESK come from the germline V gene. CDR3 residues: CASSQVKRGGIETQYF. CDR3 nucleotides: TGTGCCAGCAGCCAAGTTAAGCGGGGGGGCATAGAGACCCAGTACTTC.

The CDR3: CASSEYVSGGLYGYTF. CDR3 sequence (DNA): TGTGCCAGCAGTGAATATGTATCCGGGGGGCTCTATGGCTACACCTTC. The rearrangement links TRBV6-1 to TRBJ1-2, with D perhaps TRBD1 (6 bases). Germline V gene data show CDR1 as MNHNS and CDR2 as SASEGT. CDR3 length: 16 amino acids. Trimming removed 2 bases from V and 4 bases from J, with 17 bases in between.

This clone is a singleton in its sample. A much larger clone differs by one base, so this may be a read error. This sample also contains other DNA sequences that code for the same CDR3. The chain combines TRBV9 with TRBJ2-7; D not certain. Trimming stripped 5 bases from V and 0 bases from J, with 12 bases between. CDR1 is SGDLS and CDR2 is YYNGEE in the germline V gene. CDR3 length equals 14 residues. The chain's CDR3 is CASSGTVGSYEQYF. CDR3 nucleotide sequence: TGTGCCAGCAGTGGCACGGTGGGCTCCTACGAGCAGTACTTC.

This sequence joins TRBV10-1 and TRBJ1-2; 11 nucleotides agree with TRBD1. With V trimmed by 2 bases and J by 6 bases, 2 bases remained unmatched. The CDR3 has 14 amino acids. Germline lookup yields CDR1 WNHNN and CDR2 SYGVQD (reference sequence). In DNA, the CDR3 is TGCGCCAGCAGTGAGGGGACAGGGGGAAATGGCTACACCTTC. Its translation is CASSEGTGGNGYTF.

V gene TRBV14 combines with J gene TRBJ2-7; 9 bases agree with TRBD1. V was pared by 0 bases and J by 5 bases, with 14 bases of the junction left unmatched. The CDR3 length is 18 residues. Germline V gene lookup returns CDR1 SGHDN and CDR2 FVKESK. The CDR3 region has the DNA TGTGCCAGCAGCCAAGAAGTGAGGATCAGGACAGGGGTCGACGAGCAGTACTTC. Protein product: CASSQEVRIRTGVDEQYF.

V and J are TRBV6-4 and TRBJ1-1, with D possibly matching TRBD1 (5 bases). The CDR3 has 17 amino acids. Germline CDR1 is MRHNA and CDR2 is SNTAGT. Trimming cost V 8 bases and J 1 base, with 23 bases left between them. DNA for the CDR3: TGTGCCAGCCGTGGGGTCACCGGGGGGGACTCGAACACTGAAGCTTTCTTT. Protein sequence: CASRGVTGGDSNTEAFF.

The rearrangement links TRBV13 to TRBJ2-5; 9 bases match TRBD1. The ends lost 4 bases at V and 7 bases at J; junction bases unmatched: 10. This CDR3 is 15 amino acids long. Germline V CDR1 and CDR2: PRHDT, FYEKMQ (reference sequence). CDR3 amino acids: CASSSYGTGTVTQYF. The CDR3 bases are TGTGCCAGCAGCTCTTACGGGACAGGGACAGTGACCCAGTACTTC.

V usage is TRBV19 and J usage is TRBJ2-5, with D perhaps TRBD2 (6 bases). CDR1 and CDR2 (germline): LNHDA, SQIVND (reference sequence). The CDR3 has 14 amino acids. V dropped 6 bases and J dropped 2 bases, with 13 bases sitting between them. The CDR3 DNA sequence: TGTGCCAGTAGCATACGGAGGGAACAAGAGACCCAGTACTTC. Its translation is CASSIRREQETQYF.

V usage is TRBV18 and J usage is TRBJ2-4; D possibly corresponds to TRBD2 (5 bases). V was clipped by 1 base and J by 6 bases, with 16 bases between them. The CDR3 has 16 residues. The germline CDR1 and CDR2 sequences are KGHSH and LQKENI. The CDR3 sequence is CASSPLDPKSGNIQYF. The CDR3, as DNA: TGTGCCAGCTCACCACTCGACCCCAAAAGCGGAAACATTCAGTACTTC.

The gene calls are TRBV5-5 and TRBJ2-2; no firm D call. Trimming took off 0 bases at V and 6 bases at J, with 3 bases between the two ends. The CDR3 length is 12 residues. Germline V CDR1 and CDR2: SGHKS, YYEKEE (reference sequence). The CDR3 reads CASSLVAGELFF. CDR3 nucleotides: TGTGCCAGCAGCTTGGTGGCCGGGGAGCTGTTTTTT.

V usage is TRBV7-6 and J usage is TRBJ1-1, with TRBD1 identical over 7 bases. CDR3 size: 15 residues. Germline lookup yields CDR1 SGHVS and CDR2 FNYEAQ. J was trimmed by 1 base and V by 2 bases; bases with no gene match: 4. The CDR3 sequence is CASSLNTGANTEAFF. DNA for the CDR3: TGTGCCAGCAGCTTAAATACAGGGGCGAACACTGAAGCTTTCTTT.

This rearrangement joins TRBV27 to TRBJ2-7, with 7 nucleotides matching TRBD2. The CDR3 is 15 residues long. With 4 bases clipped from V and 5 bases from J, the junction kept 11 bases outside the gene matches. Germline V CDR1 and CDR2: MNHEY, SMNVEV (reference sequence). This CDR3 is CASSSAGPRPHEQYF. For the CDR3, the DNA is TGTGCCAGCAGTTCAGCGGGGCCCCGACCGCACGAGCAGTACTTC.

This clone showed up just once. The chain couples TRBV6-6 to TRBJ1-3; 7 bases fit TRBD1. The CDR3 runs to 14 residues. Germline CDR1 MNHNY, CDR2 SVGAGI (reference sequence). The ends lost 10 bases at V and 1 base at J; junction bases unmatched: 7. CDR3 sequence (DNA): TGTGCCATAAGGGACAGTTATTCTGGAAACACCATATATTTT. This gives the protein CAIRDSYSGNTIYF.

This chain links TRBV2 with TRBJ2-1, with D possibly called TRBD1 or TRBD2 (6 bases each). Germline V CDR1 and CDR2: SNHLY, FYNNEI. Trimming left V 3 bases short and J 2 bases short, with 14 bases between. This CDR3 has 16 amino acids. CDR3 amino acids: CASSDLRGATYNEQFF. The CDR3 DNA is TGTGCCAGCAGTGACCTAAGGGGGGCCACCTACAATGAGCAGTTCTTC.

The chain couples TRBV5-6 to TRBJ1-4; possibly TRBD1 for D (6 bases). The V end lost 3 bases, the J end lost 8 bases, and 23 bases lay between the germline ends. Germline V lookup: CDR1 SGHDT, CDR2 YYEEEE. CDR3 length equals 17 residues. The CDR3 loop reads CASSYPNLGGGREKLFF. CDR3 coding DNA: TGTGCCAGCAGCTACCCCAACCTTGGCGGGGGGCGGGAAAAACTGTTTTTT. Supplemented by reference TRBV5-6 and TRBJ1-4, the full variable domain reads DAGVTQSPTHLIKTRGQQVTLRCSPKSGHDTVSWYQQALGQGPQFIFQYYEEEERQRGNFPDRFSGHQFPNYSSELNVNALLLGDSALYLCASSYPNLGGGREKLFFGSGTQLSVL.

The chain has TRBV15 and TRBJ1-2; 11 bases map to TRBD1. Germline trimming cut 0 bases from V and 2 bases from J; bases unmatched to any gene: 14. The V gene's germline CDR1 is LNHNV and CDR2 YYDKDF (reference sequence). This CDR3 contains 20 residues. The CDR3 protein is CATSRDHAWTGGALNYGYTF. CDR3 nucleotide sequence: TGTGCCACCAGCAGAGATCACGCCTGGACAGGGGGCGCCTTGAACTATGGCTACACCTTC.

This chain joins TRBV9 and TRBJ2-7; 8 positions match TRBD2. Per germline, CDR1 SGDLS and CDR2 YYNGEE. Trimming took 2 bases from V and 4 from J; bases not matched to a gene: 5. This CDR3 contains 14 residues. This CDR3 is CASSVGLAQYEQYF. The CDR3 DNA sequence: TGTGCCAGCAGCGTTGGACTAGCCCAGTACGAGCAGTACTTC.

This chain uses TRBV2 with TRBJ1-3; TRBD1 is a possible D gene (6 bases). V was clipped by 2 bases and J by 2 bases, with 10 bases between them. Germline lookup yields CDR1 SNHLY and CDR2 FYNNEI. The CDR3 length is 15 residues. The CDR3 spells CASSESPGAGNTIYF. The CDR3 DNA follows: TGTGCCAGCAGTGAATCCCCAGGGGCTGGAAACACCATATATTTT. The full variable domain, with the rest looked up from reference TRBV2 and TRBJ1-3, is EPEVTQTPSHQVTQMGQEVILRCVPISNHLYFYWYRQILGQKVEFLVSFYNNEISEKSEIFDDQFSVERPDGSNFTLKIRSTKLEDSAMYFCASSESPGAGNTIYFGEGSWLTVV.

The rearrangement joins TRBV7-3 to TRBJ2-1; 7 nucleotides align to TRBD2. This CDR3 is 11 amino acids long. The J segment lost 10 bases and the V segment lost 3 bases, leaving 0 bases of the junction unmatched. CDR1 is SGHTA, CDR2 FQGTGA, per germline. The CDR3 here is CASSLGGEQFF. The DNA of the CDR3 is TGTGCCAGCAGCTTGGGAGGGGAGCAGTTCTTC.

The chain recombines TRBV7-8 with TRBJ2-5; 8 bases line up with TRBD2. The CDR3 is 17 residues long. Germline V gives CDR1 SGHVS, CDR2 FQNEAQ. V shed 1 base and J 3 bases; nucleotides not matched to a gene: 10. This CDR3 is CASSLVAGGDSEETQYF. The CDR3 DNA reads TGTGCCAGCAGCTTAGTCGCGGGGGGTGATTCGGAAGAGACCCAGTACTTC. Full variable domain (outside the CDR3, taken from reference TRBV7-8 and TRBJ2-5): GAGVSQSPRYKVAKRGQDVALRCDPISGHVSLFWYQQALGQGPEFLTYFQNEAQLDKSGLPSDRFFAERPEGSVSTLKIQRTQQEDSAVYLCASSLVAGGDSEETQYFGPGTRLLVL.

V and J are TRBV7-2 and TRBJ2-7; 7 bases are shared with TRBD2. The CDR3 is 14 amino acids. Germline V lookup: CDR1 SGHTA, CDR2 FQGNSA. After removal of 2 bases from V and 0 bases from J, the junction contained 1 base not matched to a gene. This CDR3 reads CASSLTSASYEQYF. The CDR3 DNA reads TGTGCCAGCAGCTTAACTAGCGCCTCCTACGAGCAGTACTTC.

The chain combines TRBV30 with TRBJ2-7; D not resolved. The CDR3 is 15 residues long. V shed 2 bases and J shed 5 bases, with 19 bases lying between them. Germline CDR1 is GTSNPN and CDR2 is SVGIG (reference sequence). This CDR3 is CAWSPLTQDSHEQYF. The CDR3 nucleotides read TGTGCCTGGAGTCCTTTGACCCAGGATAGCCACGAGCAGTACTTC.

The chain recombines TRBV10-1 with TRBJ1-5; the D gene is possibly TRBD1 (5 bases). The germline CDR1 and CDR2 sequences are WNHNN and SYGVQD (reference sequence). The CDR3 consists of 14 residues. V was trimmed by 6 bases and J by 2 bases, leaving 11 bases between them. DNA of the CDR3: TGCGCCAGCAGCAGGGTGGTTGGCAATCAGCCCCAGCATTTT. It specifies CASSRVVGNQPQHF.

The chain combines TRBV10-3 with TRBJ2-3, with 13 bases that match TRBD2. V gave up 4 bases and J gave up 3 bases; unmatched junction bases: 1. Germline-derived CDR1 and CDR2 are ENHRY and SYGVKD. The CDR3 extends over 15 amino acids. CDR3 DNA sequence: TGTGCCATCAGTGGGACTAGCGGGGGTACAGATACGCAGTATTTT. This encodes CAISGTSGGTDTQYF.

The chain couples TRBV7-9 to TRBJ2-5, with no clear D. Trimming shortened V by 1 base and J by 7 bases, and 13 bases separated the two germline ends. The CDR3 length is 14 residues. Germline-derived CDR1 and CDR2 are SEHNR and FQNEAQ (reference sequence). CDR3 region: CASSLESGAATQYF. As DNA, the CDR3 is TGTGCCAGCAGCTTAGAATCGGGTGCGGCGACCCAGTACTTC. Complete variable domain (other parts from reference TRBV7-9 and TRBJ2-5): DTGVSQNPRHKITKRGQNVTFRCDPISEHNRLYWYRQTLGQGPEFLTYFQNEAQLEKSRLLSDRFSAERPKGSFSTLEIQRTEQGDSAMYLCASSLESGAATQYFGPGTRLLVL.

The chain recombines TRBV7-2 with TRBJ2-3; D remains unclear. This CDR3 contains 15 residues. The V and J ends lost 3 bases and 0 bases respectively, with 10 bases between them. The germline V gene has CDR1 SGHTA and CDR2 FQGNSA. The CDR3 is CASSFLGSSTDTQYF. CDR3 nucleotides: TGTGCCAGCAGCTTCCTAGGCAGTAGCACAGATACGCAGTATTTT.

The chain joins TRBV13 to TRBJ1-2, with D uncertain. This CDR3 is 17 amino acids long. In germline, CDR1 is PRHDT, CDR2 FYEKMQ (reference sequence). V lost 1 base and J 0 bases, leaving 15 bases between the germline ends. The CDR3 nucleotides read TGTGCCAGCAGCTTAGAAAGACACCTCCCTTCTAACTATGGCTACACCTTC. Residues: CASSLERHLPSNYGYTF. Full variable domain (missing parts from reference TRBV13 and TRBJ1-2): AAGVIQSPRHLIKEKRETATLKCYPIPRHDTVYWYQQGPGQDPQFLISFYEKMQSDKGSIPDRFSAQQFSDYHSELNMSSLELGDSALYFCASSLERHLPSNYGYTFGSGTRLTVV.